This TCR beta chain was recovered during a study of blood T cell repertoires in COVID-19. Overall study: COVID-19 samples from acute and convalescent phases originated in the United States, Italy and Spain.

This CDR3 region has 15 residues. Per germline, CDR1 SGHTA and CDR2 FQGNSA. Trimming cost V 1 base and J 5 bases; bases outside gene matches: 5. The sample holds one count of this clone. The authors' processing: From reference gene primer amplification, estimates of nucleated cell counts were derived. Measured with immunoSEQ multiplex PCR; TCRdb has only the in-frame clones, and not every one. V, J and clone size derive from that table, while D and trimming were established from the DNA sequence. The profile shows 250,000 to 350,000 clones, roughly 90% of them singletons. The sequencing input was peripheral blood. This chain links TRBV7-2 with TRBJ1-2; 9 bases agree with TRBD1. The clonotype comes from a woman between 50 and 59 years old with active or convalescent COVID-19. The CDR3 region is CASSLGSGTGYGYTF. DNA for the CDR3: TGTGCCAGCAGCTTAGGGTCTGGGACAGGGTATGGCTACACCTTC.